This is a list of T cell receptor beta chains from one sample in a study of blood T cell repertoires in COVID-19. The protocol was immunoSEQ multiplex PCR, while the TCRdb copy is restricted to in-frame clones and leaves out a portion. The data hold around 400,000 clones, with about 89% observed a single time. Input material: peripheral blood. The receptor source for this set is a woman in her sixties or seventies with COVID-19, enrolled during active disease. The CDR3 runs from the conserved cysteine through the conserved F or W. Size tells how often a clone was seen (once, few, many) or the class of an expanded clone, and some rows leave it out.

size,V,J,CDR3
NA,TRBV7-9,TRBJ2-1,CASSTRDRGPLGQFF
NA,TRBV18,TRBJ1-3,CASSEQGNTIYF
NA,TRBV28,TRBJ1-3,CASSIFGNTIYF
NA,TRBV7-8,TRBJ1-5,CASSLGQTYSNQPQHF
once,TRBV7-2,TRBJ2-3,CASSSPGSDTDTQYF
NA,TRBV2,TRBJ1-2,CASSESRYGYTF
NA,TRBV30,TRBJ2-7,CAWSLTGAAYEQYF
NA,TRBV5-1,TRBJ1-4,CASSLNGGNEKLFF
once,TRBV7-8,TRBJ1-4,CASSQEGTGFEKLFF
NA,TRBV5-1,TRBJ2-7,CASSYEQGHYEQYF
NA,TRBV10-3,TRBJ2-2,CAISEYSLVSGELFF